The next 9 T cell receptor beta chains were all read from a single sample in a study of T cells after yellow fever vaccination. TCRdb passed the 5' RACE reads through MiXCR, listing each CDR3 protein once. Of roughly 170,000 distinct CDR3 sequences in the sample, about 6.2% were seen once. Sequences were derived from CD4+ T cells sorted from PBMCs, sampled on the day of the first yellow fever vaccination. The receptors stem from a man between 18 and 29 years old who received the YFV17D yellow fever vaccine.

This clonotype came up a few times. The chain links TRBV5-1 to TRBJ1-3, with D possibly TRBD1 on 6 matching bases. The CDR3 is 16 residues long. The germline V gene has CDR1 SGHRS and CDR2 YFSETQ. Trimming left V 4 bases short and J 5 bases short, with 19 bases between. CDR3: CASSPYPRGMRNTIYF. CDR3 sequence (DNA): TGCGCCAGCAGCCCGTACCCAAGGGGGATGAGAAACACCATATATTTT.

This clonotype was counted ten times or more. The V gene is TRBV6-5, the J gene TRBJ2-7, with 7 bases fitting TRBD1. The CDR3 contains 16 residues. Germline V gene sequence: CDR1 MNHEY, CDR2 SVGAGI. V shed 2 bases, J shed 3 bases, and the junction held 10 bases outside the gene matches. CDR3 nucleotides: TGTGCCAGCAGTTACGACCCGACAGGGAAGATCTACGAGCAGTACTTC. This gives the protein CASSYDPTGKIYEQYF.

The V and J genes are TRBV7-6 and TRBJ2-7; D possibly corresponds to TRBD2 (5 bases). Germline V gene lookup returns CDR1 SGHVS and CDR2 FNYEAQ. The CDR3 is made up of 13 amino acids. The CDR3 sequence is CGTVWVGYAGQYF. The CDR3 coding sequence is TGTGGGACCGTGTGGGTGGGTTATGCGGGGCAGTACTTC.

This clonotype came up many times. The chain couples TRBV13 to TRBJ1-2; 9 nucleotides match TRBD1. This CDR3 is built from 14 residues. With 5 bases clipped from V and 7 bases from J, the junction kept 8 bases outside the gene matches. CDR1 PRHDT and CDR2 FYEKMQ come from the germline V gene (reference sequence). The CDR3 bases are TGTGCCAGCAGCAATCCGGGACAGGGTCGTGGCTACACCTTC. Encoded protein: CASSNPGQGRGYTF.

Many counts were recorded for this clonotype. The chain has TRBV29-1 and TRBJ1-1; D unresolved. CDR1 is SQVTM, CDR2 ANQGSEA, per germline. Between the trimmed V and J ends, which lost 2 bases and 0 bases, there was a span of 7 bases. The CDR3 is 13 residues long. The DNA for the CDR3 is TGCAGCGTTGAAACAGTAATGAACACTGAAGCTTTCTTT. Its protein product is CSVETVMNTEAFF.

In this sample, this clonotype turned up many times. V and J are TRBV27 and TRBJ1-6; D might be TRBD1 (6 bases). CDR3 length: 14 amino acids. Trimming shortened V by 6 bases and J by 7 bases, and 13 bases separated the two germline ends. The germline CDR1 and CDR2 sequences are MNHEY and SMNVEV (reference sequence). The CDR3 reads CASRRPGQNSPLHF. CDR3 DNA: TGTGCCAGCAGGCGGCCGGGACAAAATTCACCCCTCCACTTT.

The CDR3 region has the DNA TGCAGTGGAGGGGGGCCGAACACCGGGGAGCTGTTTTTT. This sequence encodes CSGGGPNTGELFF. The chain has TRBV20-1 and TRBJ2-2; D is perhaps TRBD1 or TRBD2 (6 bases each). The CDR3 is made up of 13 amino acids. Trimming pared 7 bases from V and 0 bases from J, leaving 9 bases between. Germline CDR1 and CDR2: DFQATT and SNEGSKA (reference sequence).

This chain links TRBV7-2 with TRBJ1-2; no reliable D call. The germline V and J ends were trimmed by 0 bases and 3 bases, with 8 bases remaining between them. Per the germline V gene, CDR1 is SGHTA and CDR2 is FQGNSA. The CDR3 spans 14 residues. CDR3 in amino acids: CASSLANTDYGYTF. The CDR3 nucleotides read TGTGCCAGCAGCTTAGCTAACACCGACTATGGCTACACCTTC.

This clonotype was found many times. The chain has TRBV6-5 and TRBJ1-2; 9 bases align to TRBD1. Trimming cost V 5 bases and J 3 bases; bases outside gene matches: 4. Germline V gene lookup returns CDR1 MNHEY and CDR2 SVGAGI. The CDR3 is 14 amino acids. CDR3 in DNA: TGTGCCAGCAGTATGGACAGGGGCCACTATGGCTACACCTTC. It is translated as CASSMDRGHYGYTF.